The T cell receptor (beta chain) described here comes from a study of cytomegalovirus exposure and HLA in healthy donors. General study findings and limits: The classifier was said to identify cytomegalovirus status with high specificity and sensitivity. The study labeled 150 or so TCR beta chains cytomegalovirus-associated.

Each of the donors was a healthy bone marrow donor. The V gene end was trimmed by 0 bases and the J gene end by 5 bases; junction bases not matched to a gene: 6. Per germline, CDR1 SGHNT and CDR2 YYREEE (reference sequence). CDR3 length: 15 residues. Researchers ran the PCR with 60 Vbeta and 13 Jbeta primers. Profiling relied on immunoSEQ multiplex PCR, and the TCRdb table lists in-frame clones only, not all of them. The sample spans about 170,000 clones; the ten largest clones claim approximately 0.82%. A word on this clone: The antigen is not known.

The receptor was isolated from a woman younger than 30 in good health and CMV-seropositive. Sequencing was done on a sample of PBMCs. The rearrangement links TRBV5-4 to TRBJ2-7; TRBD2 agrees at 9 bases. The CDR3 region has the DNA TGTGCCAGCAGCTTGGGGGGACTAGCTCTCGACGAGCAGTACTTC. It specifies CASSLGGLALDEQYF.